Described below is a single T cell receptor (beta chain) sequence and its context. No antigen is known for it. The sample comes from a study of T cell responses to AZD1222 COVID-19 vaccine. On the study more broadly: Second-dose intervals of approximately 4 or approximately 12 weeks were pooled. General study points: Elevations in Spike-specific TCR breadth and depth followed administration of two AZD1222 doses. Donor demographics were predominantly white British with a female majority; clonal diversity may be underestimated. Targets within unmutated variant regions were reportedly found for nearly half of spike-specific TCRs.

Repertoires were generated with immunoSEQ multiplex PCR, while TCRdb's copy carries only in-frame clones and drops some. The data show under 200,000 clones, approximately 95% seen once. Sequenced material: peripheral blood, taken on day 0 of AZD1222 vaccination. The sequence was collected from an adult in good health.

The CDR3 sequence: CASNPGGRRGYTF. The CDR3 coding sequence is TGTGCCAGCAACCCCGGCGGGCGCCGGGGCTACACCTTC. The chain couples TRBV6-5 to TRBJ1-2; D gene unclear. Trimming stripped 7 bases from V and 8 bases from J, with 17 bases between. From germline, CDR1 is MNHEY and CDR2 SVGAGI. This CDR3 has 13 amino acids.